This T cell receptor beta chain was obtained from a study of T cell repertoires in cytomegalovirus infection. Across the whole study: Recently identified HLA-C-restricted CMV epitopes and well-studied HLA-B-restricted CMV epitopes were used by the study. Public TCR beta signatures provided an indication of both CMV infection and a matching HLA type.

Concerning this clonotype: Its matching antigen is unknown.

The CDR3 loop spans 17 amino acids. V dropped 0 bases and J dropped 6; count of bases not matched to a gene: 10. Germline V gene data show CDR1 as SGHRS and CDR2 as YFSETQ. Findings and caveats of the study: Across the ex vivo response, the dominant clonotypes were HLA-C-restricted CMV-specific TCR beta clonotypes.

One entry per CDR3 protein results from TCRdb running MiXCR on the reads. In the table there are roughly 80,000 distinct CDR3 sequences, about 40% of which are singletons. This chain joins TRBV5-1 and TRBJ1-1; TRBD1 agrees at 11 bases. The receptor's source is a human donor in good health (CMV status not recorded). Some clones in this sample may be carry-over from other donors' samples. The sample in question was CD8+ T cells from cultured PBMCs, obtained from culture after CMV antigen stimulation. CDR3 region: CASSLGPDRGRLAEAFF. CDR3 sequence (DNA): TGCGCCAGCAGCTTGGGCCCGGACAGGGGGCGGTTGGCTGAAGCTTTCTTT. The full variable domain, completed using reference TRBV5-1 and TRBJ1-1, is KAGVTQTPRYLIKTRGQQVTLSCSPISGHRSVSWYQQTPGQGLQFLFEYFSETQRNKGNFPGRFSGRQFSNSRSEMNVSTLELGDSALYLCASSLGPDRGRLAEAFFGQGTRLTVV.